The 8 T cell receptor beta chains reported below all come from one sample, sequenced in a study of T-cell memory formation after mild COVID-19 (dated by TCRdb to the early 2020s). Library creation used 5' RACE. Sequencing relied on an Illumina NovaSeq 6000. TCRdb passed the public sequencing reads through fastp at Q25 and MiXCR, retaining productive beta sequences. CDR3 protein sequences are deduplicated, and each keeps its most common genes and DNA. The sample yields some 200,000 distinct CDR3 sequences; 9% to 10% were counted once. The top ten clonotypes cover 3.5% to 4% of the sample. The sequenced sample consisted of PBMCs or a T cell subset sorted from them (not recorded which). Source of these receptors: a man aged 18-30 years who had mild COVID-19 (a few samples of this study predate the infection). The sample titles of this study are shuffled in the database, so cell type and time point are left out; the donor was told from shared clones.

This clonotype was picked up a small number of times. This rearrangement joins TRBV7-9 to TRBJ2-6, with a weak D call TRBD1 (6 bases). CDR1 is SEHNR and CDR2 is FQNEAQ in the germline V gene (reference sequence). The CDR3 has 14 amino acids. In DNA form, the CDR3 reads TGTGCGGCTGGCTCAGGGGCTGGGGCCAACGTCCTGACTTTC. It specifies CAAGSGAGANVLTF.

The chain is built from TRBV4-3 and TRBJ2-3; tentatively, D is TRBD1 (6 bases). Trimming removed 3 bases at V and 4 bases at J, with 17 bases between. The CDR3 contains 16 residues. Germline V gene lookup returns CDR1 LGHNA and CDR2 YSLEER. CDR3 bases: TGCGCCAGCAGCCACCCCGGGGTCAGGGGACCAGATACGCAGTATTTT. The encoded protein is CASSHPGVRGPDTQYF.

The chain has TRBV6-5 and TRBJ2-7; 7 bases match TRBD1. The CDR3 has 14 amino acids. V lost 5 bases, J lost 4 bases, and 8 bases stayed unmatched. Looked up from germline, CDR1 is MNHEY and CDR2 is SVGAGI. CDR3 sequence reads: CASSTRQGWYEQYV. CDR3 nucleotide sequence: TGTGCCAGCAGTACCCGACAGGGTTGGTACGAGCAGTACGTC.

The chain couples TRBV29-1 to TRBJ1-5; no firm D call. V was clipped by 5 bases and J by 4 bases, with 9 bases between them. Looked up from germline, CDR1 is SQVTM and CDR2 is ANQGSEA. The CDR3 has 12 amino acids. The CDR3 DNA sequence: TGCAGCGTTATGGGTGAGAATCAGCCCCAGCATTTT. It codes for CSVMGENQPQHF.

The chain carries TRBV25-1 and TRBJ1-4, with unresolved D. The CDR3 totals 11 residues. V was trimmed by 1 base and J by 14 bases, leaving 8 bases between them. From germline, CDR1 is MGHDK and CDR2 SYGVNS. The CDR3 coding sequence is TGTGCCAGCAGTGAATCCGGAGGGCTGTTTTTT. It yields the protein CASSESGGLFF.

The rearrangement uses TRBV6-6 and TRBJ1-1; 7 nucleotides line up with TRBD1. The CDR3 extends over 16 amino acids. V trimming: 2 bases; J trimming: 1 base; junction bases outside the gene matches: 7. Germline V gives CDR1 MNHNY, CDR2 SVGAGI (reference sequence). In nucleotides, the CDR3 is TGTGCCAGCAGTTACGGACCGGGACAGTCGAACACTGAAGCTTTCTTT. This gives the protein CASSYGPGQSNTEAFF.

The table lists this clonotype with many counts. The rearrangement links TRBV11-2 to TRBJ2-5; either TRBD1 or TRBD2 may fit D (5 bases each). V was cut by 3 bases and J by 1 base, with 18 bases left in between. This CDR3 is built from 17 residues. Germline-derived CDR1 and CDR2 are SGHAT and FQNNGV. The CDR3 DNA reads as TGTGCCAGCAGCTTCAGTCCGGGGCGGTTCCCCCAAGAGACCCAGTACTTC. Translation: CASSFSPGRFPQETQYF.

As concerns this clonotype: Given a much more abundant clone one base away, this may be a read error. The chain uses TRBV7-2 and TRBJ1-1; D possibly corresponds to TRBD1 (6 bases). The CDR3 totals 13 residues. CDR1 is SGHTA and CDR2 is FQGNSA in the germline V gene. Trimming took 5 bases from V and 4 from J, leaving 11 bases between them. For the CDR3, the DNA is TGTGCCAGCAGCGCACAGGGAACCACTGAAGCTTTCTTT. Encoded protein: CASSAQGTTEAFF.